The 4 T cell receptor beta chains listed next were all sequenced from one sample in a study of T-cell reconstitution after alpha-beta-depleted transplantation in children. Unique molecular identifiers were incorporated when the TCRbeta library was constructed. TCRdb processed the PCR reads anew with MiXCR; each CDR3 protein has one entry. The sample includes 500,000 to 650,000 distinct CDR3 sequences, around 13% of them seen just once. The source was PBMCs, mostly from graft donor cells, collected 360 days after TCRalphabeta/CD19-depleted stem cell transplant. All receptors come from a male patient between 10 and 17 years old who had a stem cell transplant for acute myeloid leukemia, so the T cells may come from the graft donor.

This clonotype was recorded at least ten times. The chain carries TRBV12-3 or TRBV12-4 and TRBJ2-7; 7 nucleotides match TRBD2. This CDR3 contains 16 residues. V lost 5 bases, J lost 5 bases, and 15 bases stayed unmatched. In DNA form, the CDR3 reads TGTGCCAGCAGTCCCCTACAAGCGGGATGGGGGGACGAGCAGTACTTC. Translated: CASSPLQAGWGDEQYF.

Written as DNA, the CDR3 is TGTGCCAGCAGCTTAGCACCGGGACAGGGGTTCTACGAGCAGTACTTC. The encoded protein is CASSLAPGQGFYEQYF. J is TRBJ2-7 and V is TRBV7-9; 10 bases are shared with TRBD1. The CDR3 is made up of 16 amino acids. With 0 bases clipped from V and 3 bases from J, the junction kept 5 bases outside the gene matches. In germline, CDR1 is SEHNR, CDR2 FQNEAQ (reference sequence).

This clonotype has a handful of counts. This chain joins TRBV19 and TRBJ2-2, with D unresolved. Between the trimmed V and J ends, which lost 11 bases and 1 base, there was a span of 8 bases. Germline V gene lookup returns CDR1 LNHDA and CDR2 SQIVND (reference sequence). The CDR3 is 12 residues long. CDR3 sequence (DNA): TGTGCCGGCTTGAGGAACACCGGGGAGCTGTTTTTT. Its translation: CAGLRNTGELFF.

V gene TRBV10-3 combines with J gene TRBJ2-5, with TRBD2 matching 9 bases. Germline V gene data show CDR1 as ENHRY and CDR2 as SYGVKD. With V trimmed by 5 bases and J by 3 bases, 4 bases remained unmatched. The CDR3 is 14 amino acids. The CDR3 DNA sequence: TGTGCCATCAGTCCTCAGCGGGGGGAAGAGACCCAGTACTTC. Translating gives CAISPQRGEETQYF.